This T cell receptor beta chain emerged from a study of Tregs in tolerant kidney transplant recipients (dated by TCRdb to between 2018 and 2021). In terms of the full investigation: TCRbeta sequencing was used in the study to identify donor-specific regulatory T cells before combined kidney and bone marrow transplantation, and the identified cells were then tracked after transplant. TCRbeta repertoire sequencing was used in a few healthy controls to compare several ways of expanding Tregs specific for an allogeneic donor. Study-wide conclusions, independent of this receptor: Because the study included only a small number of patients, the results must be confirmed in larger populations and under other immunosuppression protocols. The most biologically relevant and donor-specific TCRbeta repertoire appeared to be identified by expanding Tregs with activated donor B cells. Biological reproducibility was not directly addressed, though technical replication error appeared minimal.

For CDR1 and CDR2, the germline V gene (reference sequence) lists WNHNN and SYGVQD. The junction carries 3 bases between V and J, which are trimmed by 0 bases and 1 base respectively. Taken from cysteine to phenylalanine, the CDR3 has 13 residues. Only the CDR3 DNA is retained, 39 bases long and in frame from the first base. Concerning this clone: Its recognized antigen is unknown. Base qualities are missing; no much larger clone stands one base away.

Unstimulated Tregs (CD4+CD25+CD127-), CD4+ non-Tregs (CD4+CD25-), CD4 and CD8 cells were FACS-sorted from thawed PBMCs. Healthy control blood came either as purchased buffy coats or from healthy volunteers. Healthy control blood was processed to PBMCs by Ficoll density gradient and cryopreserved, and patient PBMCs were collected before and after transplant. For TCRbeta CDR3 sequencing, genomic DNA from the sorted cells was extracted using the QIAGEN DNeasy Blood and Tissue Kit. High-throughput TCRbeta CDR3 sequencing, which included PCR amplification with bias correction and internal controls, was done commercially through immunoSEQ. The study's processing was this. Unique productive TCRbeta sequences were defined by CDR3 nucleotide sequence where primers matched, and otherwise by CDR3 amino acid sequence together with Vbeta and Jbeta genes. To correct sorting error, sequences shared between sorted populations at a frequency ratio of 2:1 or less were removed; the rest were assigned to the higher population. A sequence counted as donor-reactive if, in CFSE-low cells, the sequence had a frequency of at least 0.01% and was expanded at least 5-fold compared with unstimulated cells. Jensen-Shannon divergence calculated on the top 100 TCRbeta sequences ranked by frequency was used to measure repertoire divergence. For samples with multiple sequencing runs, sorting error was corrected separately for each run before the runs were pooled. TCRdb carries this immuneACCESS record with in-frame sequences only. Its versions omit some clonotypes, under half of them owing to an unresolved V gene in the studies checked, with the rest unexplained. V, J and clone size are those of that table, while D and trimming were read from the DNA. Recorded for this sample are tens of thousands of clones; over 85% of them occurred a single time. Clones ranked in the top ten supply about 4.9% of the sample.

The rearranged segments are TRBV10-1 and TRBJ1-1, with no D gene named confidently. The TCR originated in a human donor in good health. The specimen was CD8+ T cells from blood. The nucleotide sequence is given as TGCGCCAGCAGTGAGTCCCAGAACACTGAAGCTTTCTTT. Its protein product is CASSESQNTEAFF.